This paragraph reports one TCR beta chain. No antigen is known for it. The data derive from a study of CD8+ T cells in alopecia areata. Across the whole study: Patients received oral tofacitinib, 5 to 10 mg twice daily, for moderate-to-severe alopecia areata. Percentage of affected scalp area was the basis on which treated patients' severity was scored. Findings of the study overall: Normal skin's resident alphabeta T cells are also sequenced in scalp samples.

Following extraction, RNA underwent reverse transcription to cDNA, which served as the sequencing template. Data came from immunoSEQ multiplex PCR; TCRdb stores just in-frame clones and leaves some out. Altogether 190,000 or so clones are present, 50% to 60% being singletons, with the ten largest covering less than 3.5%. Noted treatment: oral pan-JAK inhibitor, 5-10 mg twice daily. The CDR3 runs 12 residues. Germline loops: CDR1 SGHRS, CDR2 YFSETQ. The germline V and J ends were trimmed by 5 bases and 3 bases, with 7 bases remaining between them. This material consisted of CD4+ T cells sorted from blood, taken at week 4, from a patient treated with tofacitinib. This chain connects TRBV5-1 to TRBJ2-3; no reliable D call. The TCR sequence derives from a human donor with alopecia areata. The CDR3 coding sequence is TGCGCCAGCAGGCGTGCAACAGATACGCAGTATTTT. Its translation is CASRRATDTQYF.